The clone carrying this T cell receptor beta chain was recorded many times. The sample belongs to a study of blood T cells in healthy people across ages. A sample-barcoded 5' primer and a J-beta primer mix were used in a second PCR of roughly 7 to 11 cycles. MiXCR, run by TCRdb on the 5' RACE reads, gives a single entry per CDR3 protein. The table lists 850,000 to 1,000,000 distinct CDR3 sequences, roughly 48% of them singletons. V lost 3 bases, J lost 4 bases, and 9 bases lay in between. CDR1 and CDR2 from the germline V gene are MNHEY and SMNVEV (reference sequence). The CDR3 sequence is 13 residues long.

The TCR sequence derives from a man between 25 and 39 years old in good health. The sample was blood. The chain joins TRBV27 to TRBJ2-5; D is tentatively TRBD1 or TRBD2 (5 bases each). The DNA of the CDR3 is TGTGCCAGCAGTTTCCGGGGCCGAGAGACCCAGTACTTC. Residues: CASSFRGRETQYF.